One sample yielded the 25 T cell receptor beta chains listed below, sequenced in a study of T cell responses to AZD1222 COVID-19 vaccine. Assay: immunoSEQ multiplex PCR; the TCRdb copy retains only in-frame clones and omits some. The sample has tens of thousands of clones; 88% are singletons. Sequencing was performed on peripheral blood, taken on day 0 of MenACWY control vaccination. The receptors were gathered from an adult in good health.

The genes are TRBV2 and TRBJ1-1, with D hard to call. The CDR3 is 14 residues long. The germline V gene has CDR1 SNHLY and CDR2 FYNNEI. Trimming cost V 4 bases and J 1 base, with 10 bases left between them. Here the CDR3 DNA reads TGTGCCAGCAGTGTTGGGCCCTCGAACACTGAAGCTTTCTTT. Amino acid sequence: CASSVGPSNTEAFF.

The chain recombines TRBV27 with TRBJ2-7; 8 bases align to TRBD1. Per the germline V gene, CDR1 is MNHEY and CDR2 is SMNVEV (reference sequence). This CDR3 region has 12 residues. V shed 6 bases, J shed 3 bases, and the junction held 1 base outside the gene matches. CDR3 protein: CASSTGGYEQYF. In DNA, the CDR3 is TGTGCCAGCAGCACAGGGGGCTACGAGCAGTACTTC.

This chain joins TRBV28 and TRBJ2-5, with a tentative D call TRBD1 (6 bases). Trimming left V 3 bases short and J 2 bases short, with 13 bases between. The CDR3 has 15 amino acids. In germline, CDR1 is MDHEN, CDR2 SYDVKM. As DNA, the CDR3 is TGTGCCAGCAGTTTCCCTGGACAGATTCAAGAGACCCAGTACTTC. It yields the protein CASSFPGQIQETQYF.

J is TRBJ2-1 and V is TRBV6-1; 7 positions match TRBD2. With 4 bases clipped from V and 0 bases from J, the junction kept 6 bases outside the gene matches. Per the germline V gene, CDR1 is MNHNS and CDR2 is SASEGT. The CDR3 has 16 amino acids. CDR3 residues: CASSAKRGSSYNEQFF. As DNA, the CDR3 is TGTGCCAGCAGTGCAAAGCGGGGTAGCTCCTACAATGAGCAGTTCTTC.

The gene calls are TRBV2 and TRBJ1-3, with a weak D call TRBD1 (6 bases). This CDR3 is built from 15 residues. With 4 bases removed from V and 2 bases from J, the gap between germline ends came to 12 bases. Germline V gene data show CDR1 as SNHLY and CDR2 as FYNNEI. This chain's CDR3 is CASSAVRGAGNTIYF. CDR3 nucleotides: TGTGCCAGCAGTGCCGTGAGGGGGGCTGGAAACACCATATATTTT. Based on the CDR3 plus reference TRBV2 and TRBJ1-3, the full variable domain is EPEVTQTPSHQVTQMGQEVILRCVPISNHLYFYWYRQILGQKVEFLVSFYNNEISEKSEIFDDQFSVERPDGSNFTLKIRSTKLEDSAMYFCASSAVRGAGNTIYFGEGSWLTVV.

V and J are TRBV28 and TRBJ2-7; maybe TRBD1 (5 bases). This CDR3 region has 12 residues. Germline V gene data show CDR1 as MDHEN and CDR2 as SYDVKM. The ends were cut back, 1 base at V and 6 bases at J, with 7 bases in the middle. CDR3 sequence reads: CASSLSGFEQYF. CDR3 coding DNA: TGTGCCAGCAGTTTATCAGGGTTCGAGCAGTACTTC.

The J gene is TRBJ2-5, the V gene TRBV12-3 or TRBV12-4; D is unresolved. The V end was cut by 1 base, the J end by 6 bases, with 3 bases between. The CDR3 is made up of 11 amino acids. The CDR3 region has the DNA TGTGCCAGCAGTTTAGGGCAGACCCAGTACTTC. Translation: CASSLGQTQYF.

The rearrangement uses TRBV4-3 and TRBJ1-6; maybe TRBD1 (6 bases). The CDR3 totals 15 residues. The germline gives CDR1 LGHNA, CDR2 YSLEER. The V and J ends lost 0 bases and 5 bases respectively, with 8 bases between them. CDR3 coding DNA: TGCGCCAGCAGCCAAGAGGGGGCGAATAATTCACCCCTCCACTTT. Protein sequence: CASSQEGANNSPLHF.

The chain couples TRBV13 to TRBJ2-1; TRBD2 aligns across 7 bases. The CDR3 is 17 residues long. V gave up 0 bases and J gave up 9 bases; unmatched junction bases: 14. Germline V gives CDR1 PRHDT, CDR2 FYEKMQ (reference sequence). CDR3 sequence (DNA): TGTGCCAGCAGCTTAGGCCGGGTAGCGGGCCCGTCGGGTGAGCAGTTCTTC. Its protein is CASSLGRVAGPSGEQFF.

The V and J genes are TRBV6-5 and TRBJ1-6; tentative D call: TRBD1 (6 bases). From germline, CDR1 is MNHEY and CDR2 SVGAGI. The CDR3 is 14 residues long. The germline V and J ends were trimmed by 4 bases and 6 bases, with 10 bases remaining between them. The CDR3, as DNA: TGTGCCAGCAGTTCACAGGGACGTAATTCACCCCTCCACTTT. Translating gives CASSSQGRNSPLHF.

The chain employs TRBV21-1 and TRBJ2-1; no DNA check was done on the table's D call, TRBD1. TRBV21-1 is noted as a pseudogene. The CDR3 runs to 20 residues. The DNA for the CDR3 is TGTGCCAGCAGCGAAAGCGGGAAGCCCGTCGGACAGGGGGAAAACAATGAGCAGTTCTTC. Translated, it gives CASSESGKPVGQGENNEQFF.

The V call is TRBV9, the J call TRBJ1-5; tentative D call: TRBD1 (5 bases). Per the germline V gene, CDR1 is SGDLS and CDR2 is YYNGEE. The CDR3 runs to 19 residues. V was trimmed by 3 bases and J by 0 bases, leaving 22 bases between them. The CDR3 DNA follows: TGTGCCAGCAGCGGGCGACTTATACTCCGGGACTTTAGCAATCAGCCCCAGCATTTT. It specifies CASSGRLILRDFSNQPQHF.

V is TRBV24-1 and J is TRBJ1-2, with 8 nucleotides matching TRBD1. The CDR3 length is 15 residues. Germline loops: CDR1 KGHDR, CDR2 SFDVKD. J was trimmed by 3 bases and V by 4 bases; bases with no gene match: 6. The CDR3 region is CATSENTGGDYGYTF. The DNA of the CDR3 is TGTGCCACCAGTGAAAACACAGGGGGTGACTATGGCTACACCTTC.

This clone has just one count. The chain uses TRBV4-3 and TRBJ1-2; D is perhaps TRBD1 (5 bases). From germline, CDR1 is LGHNA and CDR2 YSLEER. Deletions cut 1 base from V and 8 bases from J, with 14 bases between. The CDR3 has 14 amino acids. The CDR3 region is CASSQVDSSRGYTF. In DNA, the CDR3 is TGCGCCAGCAGCCAAGTCGACAGTTCTAGAGGCTACACCTTC.

This chain uses TRBV6-5 with TRBJ2-2; D not resolved. CDR1 is MNHEY and CDR2 is SVGAGI in the germline V gene. This CDR3 has 15 amino acids. The ends were cut back, 0 bases at V and 1 base at J, with 6 bases in the middle. This CDR3 is CASSYSWGNTGELFF. CDR3 coding DNA: TGTGCCAGCAGTTACTCGTGGGGGAACACCGGGGAGCTGTTTTTT.

The J gene is TRBJ1-2, the V gene TRBV18; no firm D call. V lost 2 bases and J lost 2, with 6 bases in between. From germline, CDR1 is KGHSH and CDR2 LQKENI. This CDR3 spans 13 amino acids. The CDR3 protein is CASSPDGNYGYTF. The CDR3 DNA sequence: TGTGCCAGCTCACCAGACGGAAACTATGGCTACACCTTC.

The chain couples TRBV6-5 to TRBJ1-1, with D uncertain. V lost 6 bases to trimming and J lost 1 base, with 12 bases between them. The CDR3 extends over 14 amino acids. Germline loops: CDR1 MNHEY, CDR2 SVGAGI. The CDR3 sequence is CASRDPGPNTEAFF. The CDR3 DNA reads as TGTGCCAGCAGGGACCCGGGTCCGAACACTGAAGCTTTCTTT.

This chain links TRBV3-1 (or the pseudogene TRBV3-2) with TRBJ1-3, with 8 positions matching TRBD1. V shed 0 bases and J 0 bases; nucleotides not matched to a gene: 13. CDR1 and CDR2 (germline): LGHDT, YNNKEL (reference sequence). The length of the CDR3 is 20 residues. The CDR3 protein is CASSQDRAGGLINSGNTIYF. The CDR3 coding sequence is TGTGCCAGCAGCCAAGATCGGGCAGGGGGCCTGATAAACTCTGGAAACACCATATATTTT.

The J gene is TRBJ1-6, the V gene TRBV11-1; D remains ambiguous. Germline V gives CDR1 SGHAT, CDR2 FQDESV (reference sequence). The CDR3 has 13 residues. With 2 bases removed from V and 7 bases from J, the gap between germline ends came to 6 bases. CDR3 protein: CASSLNTNSPLHF. The CDR3 bases are TGTGCCAGCAGCTTAAATACCAATTCACCCCTCCACTTT.

V is TRBV29-1 and J is TRBJ1-2; D perhaps matches TRBD1 (6 bases). In germline, CDR1 is SQVTM, CDR2 ANQGSEA. V lost 1 base to trimming and J lost 1 base, with 13 bases between them. CDR3 length: 15 amino acids. The CDR3 DNA is TGCAGCGTTGAAGTCCGCAGGGGTGGTAACTATGGCTACACCTTC. Amino acid sequence: CSVEVRRGGNYGYTF.

The chain carries TRBV4-2 and TRBJ1-4, with 7 bases matching TRBD1. The CDR3 runs 16 residues. Germline CDR1 LGHNA, CDR2 YNFKEQ. V was pared by 1 base and J by 8 bases, with 10 bases of the junction left unmatched. The CDR3 reads CASSQGQGGLWEKLFF. The CDR3, as DNA: TGTGCCAGCAGCCAAGGTCAGGGGGGTTTATGGGAAAAACTGTTTTTT.

The chain combines TRBV19 with TRBJ2-3; D might be TRBD1 (6 bases). The CDR3 totals 14 residues. V was trimmed by 7 bases and J by 0 bases, leaving 11 bases between them. Germline V gene sequence: CDR1 LNHDA, CDR2 SQIVND (reference sequence). CDR3 nucleotide sequence: TGTGCCAGTAAAAGGACAGCTAGCACAGATACGCAGTATTTT. It translates to CASKRTASTDTQYF. Complete variable domain (other parts from reference TRBV19 and TRBJ2-3): DGGITQSPKYLFRKEGQNVTLSCEQNLNHDAMYWYRQDPGQGLRLIYYSQIVNDFQKGDIAEGYSVSREKKESFPLTVTSAQKNPTAFYLCASKRTASTDTQYFGPGTRLTVL.

The V and J genes are TRBV12-3 or TRBV12-4 and TRBJ1-1; the D is unclear. This CDR3 is built from 13 residues. V was pared by 0 bases and J by 10 bases, with 12 bases between. The CDR3 DNA reads as TGTGCCAGCAGTTTAGCGTTTCGGGTGTCAGCTTTCTTT. Translated, it gives CASSLAFRVSAFF.

The rearrangement uses TRBV2 and TRBJ2-7, with D perhaps assigned TRBD1 or TRBD2 (5 bases each). Trimming took off 8 bases at V and 4 bases at J, with 15 bases between the two ends. The CDR3 is 13 residues long. Looked up from germline, CDR1 is SNHLY and CDR2 is FYNNEI. This CDR3 reads CASGRGAKYEQYF. The CDR3 nucleotides are TGTGCCAGCGGGAGAGGGGCCAAGTACGAGCAGTACTTC.

The chain links TRBV5-1 to TRBJ1-1; TRBD1 is a possible D gene (6 bases). With 5 bases removed from V and 5 bases from J, the gap between germline ends came to 10 bases. The CDR3 spans 12 residues. CDR1 is SGHRS, CDR2 YFSETQ, per germline. Written as DNA, the CDR3 is TGCGCCAGCAGTACAGGGTGGACTGAAGCTTTCTTT. It codes for CASSTGWTEAFF.